One sample yielded the 14 T cell receptor beta chains listed below, sequenced in a study of blood T cell repertoires in COVID-19. TCRdb keeps only in-frame clones here, not all; method: immunoSEQ multiplex PCR. Of 200,000 to 250,000 clones listed, approximately 84% are singletons. Sequenced input: peripheral blood. Receptors originate from a woman aged 45 to 65 with active or convalescent COVID-19.

The chain combines TRBV11-2 with TRBJ1-2, with 12 bases fitting TRBD1. The CDR3 runs 17 residues. Trimming removed 5 bases from V and 3 bases from J; junction bases left unmatched: 10. The V gene's germline CDR1 is SGHAT and CDR2 FQNNGV. The CDR3 is CASSALGQGAGDYGYTF. As DNA, the CDR3 is TGTGCCAGCAGCGCCTTGGGACAGGGGGCGGGGGACTATGGCTACACCTTC.

The chain links TRBV6-5 to TRBJ2-4; 7 bases map to TRBD1. CDR3 length: 15 residues. Germline V lookup: CDR1 MNHEY, CDR2 SVGAGI. Trimming at V came to 6 bases and at J to 3 bases, leaving 8 bases not matched to a gene. The CDR3: CASSRTGTVKNIQYF. CDR3 in DNA: TGTGCCAGCAGCCGCACCGGGACAGTCAAAAACATTCAGTACTTC.

J is TRBJ2-7 and V is TRBV6-6; 7 positions match TRBD2. Germline V gives CDR1 MNHNY, CDR2 SVGAGI (reference sequence). The V and J ends lost 0 bases and 7 bases, in that order; junction bases with no gene match: 9. The CDR3 has 15 residues. The CDR3 loop is CASSYSSGREGEQYF. The CDR3 DNA reads TGTGCCAGCAGTTACTCGAGCGGCAGGGAGGGTGAGCAGTACTTC.

This clone showed up just once. The chain combines TRBV15 with TRBJ1-2, with 9 bases lining up with TRBD1. This CDR3 contains 15 residues. Germline-derived CDR1 and CDR2 are LNHNV and YYDKDF (reference sequence). Trimming cost V 4 bases and J 5 bases; bases outside gene matches: 8. The CDR3, as DNA: TGTGCCACCAGCACCCAACACAGGGGGCGATATGGCTACACCTTC. As protein: CATSTQHRGRYGYTF.

This chain uses TRBV11-2 with TRBJ1-1; tentatively, D is TRBD1 (5 bases). Trimming removed 8 bases at V and 3 bases at J, with 13 bases between. This CDR3 comprises 13 residues. Looked up from germline, CDR1 is SGHAT and CDR2 is FQNNGV. The CDR3 sequence is CASGRQRHTEAFF. The CDR3, as DNA: TGTGCCAGCGGTCGACAGCGCCACACTGAAGCTTTCTTT.

The V call is TRBV19, the J call TRBJ1-5; D possibly corresponds to TRBD1 (5 bases). V lost 7 bases and J lost 1, with 8 bases in between. The germline gives CDR1 LNHDA, CDR2 SQIVND (reference sequence). CDR3 length equals 13 residues. The CDR3 nucleotides are TGTGCCAGTAACCGACAGAGCAATCAGCCCCAGCATTTT. The encoded protein is CASNRQSNQPQHF.

The chain employs TRBV6-5 and TRBJ2-7; 7 bases map to TRBD1. This CDR3 comprises 15 residues. Trimming cost V 6 bases and J 3 bases; bases outside gene matches: 11. Germline-derived CDR1 and CDR2 are MNHEY and SVGAGI. The CDR3 region is CASRHTRDSGYEQYF. The CDR3 DNA is TGTGCCAGCAGACACACCCGGGACAGCGGCTACGAGCAGTACTTC.

CDR3 in amino acids: CASSYTSQGEQYF. DNA of the CDR3: TGTGCCAGCAGTTACACGTCCCAGGGCGAGCAGTACTTC. The V gene is TRBV6-5, the J gene TRBJ2-7; the D gene is possibly TRBD1 (5 bases). The CDR3 extends over 13 amino acids. CDR1 MNHEY and CDR2 SVGAGI come from the germline V gene. The V and J ends lost 2 bases and 6 bases respectively, with 11 bases between them.

The J gene is TRBJ2-3, the V gene TRBV7-3; TRBD2 matches 7 bases. V shed 6 bases, J shed 4 bases, and the junction held 10 bases outside the gene matches. In germline, CDR1 is SGHTA, CDR2 FQGTGA. The CDR3 has 15 amino acids. CDR3 bases: TGTGCCAGCAGTCCTCGGGTAGCGGGCTCAGATACGCAGTATTTT. It specifies CASSPRVAGSDTQYF.

This chain links TRBV12-3 or TRBV12-4 with TRBJ2-1, with D perhaps TRBD1 (5 bases). Trimming took off 1 base at V and 15 bases at J, with 16 bases between the two ends. This CDR3 is 13 amino acids long. DNA of the CDR3: TGTGCCAGCAGTTTAGTCTCAGAGCAGGGTAGGTTCTTC. Its translation: CASSLVSEQGRFF.

The rearrangement uses TRBV6-6 and TRBJ2-5; D unclear. The germline V and J ends were trimmed by 7 bases and 2 bases, with 8 bases remaining between them. The CDR3 totals 12 residues. The germline V gene has CDR1 MNHNY and CDR2 SVGAGI (reference sequence). Here the CDR3 reads CASTAAQETQYF. CDR3 in DNA: TGTGCCAGCACGGCGGCGCAAGAGACCCAGTACTTC.

The gene calls are TRBV19 and TRBJ1-1; unclear D gene. This CDR3 has 12 amino acids. V gave up 4 bases and J gave up 6 bases, with 9 bases separating them. Germline CDR1 and CDR2: LNHDA and SQIVND (reference sequence). The CDR3 reads CASSTGYAEAFF. As DNA, the CDR3 is TGTGCCAGTAGTACAGGCTACGCTGAAGCTTTCTTT.

In its sample, this clone was seen a few times. The chain is built from TRBV12-2 and TRBJ2-7; the tabulated D call, TRBD2, remains unverified against the DNA. TRBV12-2 has pseudogene status. The CDR3 is made up of 21 amino acids. In nucleotides, the CDR3 is TGTGCAAGTCGCTTAGCCCAAGAAGTTACTAGCGGGAATTATTTCGCCTACGAGCAGTACTTC. Translating it yields CASRLAQEVTSGNYFAYEQYF.

Only one count was recorded for this clone. V and J are TRBV24-1 and TRBJ2-3, with D possibly being TRBD1 (5 bases). Trimming removed 4 bases from V and 7 bases from J, with 14 bases in between. CDR3 length: 14 amino acids. From germline, CDR1 is KGHDR and CDR2 SFDVKD. CDR3 coding DNA: TGTGCCACCAGTGAGGCGAAGGGGCTCTATACGCAGTATTTT. Translated, it gives CATSEAKGLYTQYF.